This T cell receptor (beta chain) stems from a study of blood T cells in healthy people across ages. Looked up from germline, CDR1 is MGHDK and CDR2 is SYGVNS. V was trimmed by 2 bases and J by 3 bases, leaving 12 bases between them. This CDR3 is 15 amino acids long. This clonotype was detected a few times. A much bigger clone sits one base away, suggesting this may be a read error. Alongside a J-beta primer mix, a sample-barcoded 5' primer served in a second PCR lasting roughly 7 to 11 cycles. From the 5' RACE reads, TCRdb called clonotypes with MiXCR, one entry per CDR3 protein. Among hundreds of thousands of distinct CDR3 sequences listed, approximately 30% were seen once.

Sequenced sample: blood. The sequence was obtained from a woman older than 75 in good health. This chain uses TRBV25-1 with TRBJ2-3; either TRBD1 or TRBD2 may supply D (6 bases each). CDR3 protein: CASSEGGLGTDTQYF. For the CDR3, the DNA is TGTGCCAGCAGTGAAGGGGGGCTTGGTACAGATACGCAGTATTTT.